This T cell receptor (beta chain) stems from a study of control samples from healthy donors and cancer patients. Generated by immunoSEQ multiplex PCR, the TCRdb table keeps only in-frame clones and is missing some. The sample includes around 200,000 clones, approximately 92% seen only once; the top ten take over 1.1%. This CDR3 has 16 amino acids. V gave up 3 bases and J gave up 1 base; unmatched junction bases: 5. CDR1 is MDHEN and CDR2 is SYDVKM in the germline V gene. This sequence originates from a man younger than 30 in good health. Sample: blood. The genes are TRBV28 and TRBJ2-4; TRBD2 agrees at 8 bases. CDR3 sequence (DNA): TGTGCCAGCAGTTTTCTAACGGGGGGGGCCAAAAACATTCAGTACTTC. This gives the protein CASSFLTGGAKNIQYF.